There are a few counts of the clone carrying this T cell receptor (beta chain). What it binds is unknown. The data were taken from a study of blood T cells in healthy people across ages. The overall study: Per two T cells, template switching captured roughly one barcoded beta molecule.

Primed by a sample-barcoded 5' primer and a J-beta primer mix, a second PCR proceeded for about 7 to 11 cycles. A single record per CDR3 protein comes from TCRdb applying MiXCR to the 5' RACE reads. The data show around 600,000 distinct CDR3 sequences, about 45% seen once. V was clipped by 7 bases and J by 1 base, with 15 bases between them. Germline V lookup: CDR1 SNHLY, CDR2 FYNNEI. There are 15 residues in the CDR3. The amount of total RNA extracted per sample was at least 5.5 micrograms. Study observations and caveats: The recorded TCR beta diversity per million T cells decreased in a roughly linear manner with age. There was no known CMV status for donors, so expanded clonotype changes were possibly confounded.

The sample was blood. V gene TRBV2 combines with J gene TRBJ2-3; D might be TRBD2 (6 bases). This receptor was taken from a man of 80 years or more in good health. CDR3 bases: TGTGCCAGCAAGCTTAGCGGTTGGGGCACAGATACGCAGTATTTT. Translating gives CASKLSGWGTDTQYF.